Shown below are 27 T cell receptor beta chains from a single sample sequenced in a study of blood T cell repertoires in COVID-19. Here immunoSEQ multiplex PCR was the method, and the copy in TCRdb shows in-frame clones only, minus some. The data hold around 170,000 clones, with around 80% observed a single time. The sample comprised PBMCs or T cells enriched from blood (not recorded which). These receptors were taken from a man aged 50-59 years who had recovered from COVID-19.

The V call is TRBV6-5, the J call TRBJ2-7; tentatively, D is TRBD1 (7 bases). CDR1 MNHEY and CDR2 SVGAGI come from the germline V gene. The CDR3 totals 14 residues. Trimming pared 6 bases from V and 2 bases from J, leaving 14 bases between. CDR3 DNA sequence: TGTGCCAGCAGCCGCGACAGGGAGGCCTACGAGCAGTACTTC. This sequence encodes CASSRDREAYEQYF.

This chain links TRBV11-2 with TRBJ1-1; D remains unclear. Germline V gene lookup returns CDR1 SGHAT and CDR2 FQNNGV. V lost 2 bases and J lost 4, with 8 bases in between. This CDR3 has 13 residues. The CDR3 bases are TGTGCCAGCAGCTTAAGAGAGAGCACTGAAGCTTTCTTT. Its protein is CASSLRESTEAFF.

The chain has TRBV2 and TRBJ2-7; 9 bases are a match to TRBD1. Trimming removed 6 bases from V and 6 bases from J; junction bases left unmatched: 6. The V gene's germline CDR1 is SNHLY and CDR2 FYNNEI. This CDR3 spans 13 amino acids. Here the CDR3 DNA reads TGTGCCAGCAGGACAGGGGGTTCGATCGAGCAGTACTTC. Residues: CASRTGGSIEQYF.

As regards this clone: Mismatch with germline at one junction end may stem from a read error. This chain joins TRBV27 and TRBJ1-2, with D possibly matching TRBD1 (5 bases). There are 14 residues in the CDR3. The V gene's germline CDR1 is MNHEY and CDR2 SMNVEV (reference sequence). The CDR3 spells CAGSMLDSNYGYTF. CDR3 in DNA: TGTGCCGGCAGTATGCTCGACAGTAACTATGGCTACACCTTC.

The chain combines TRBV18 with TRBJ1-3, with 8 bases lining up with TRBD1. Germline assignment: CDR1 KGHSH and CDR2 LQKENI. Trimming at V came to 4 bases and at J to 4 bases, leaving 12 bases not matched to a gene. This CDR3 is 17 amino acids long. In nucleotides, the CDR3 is TGTGCCAGCTCACGCAGCCACAGGGGGTCGGGCGGAAACACCATATATTTT. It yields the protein CASSRSHRGSGGNTIYF.

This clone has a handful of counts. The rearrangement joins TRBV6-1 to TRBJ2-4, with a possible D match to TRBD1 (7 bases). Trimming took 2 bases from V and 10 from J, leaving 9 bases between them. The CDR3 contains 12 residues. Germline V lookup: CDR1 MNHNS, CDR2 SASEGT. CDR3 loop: CASSEPGGIQYF. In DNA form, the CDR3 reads TGTGCCAGCAGTGAACCAGGGGGGATTCAGTACTTC.

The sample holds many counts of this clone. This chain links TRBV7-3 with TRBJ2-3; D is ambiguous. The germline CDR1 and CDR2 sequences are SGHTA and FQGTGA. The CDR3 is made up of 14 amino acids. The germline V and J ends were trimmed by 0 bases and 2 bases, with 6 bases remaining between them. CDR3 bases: TGTGCCAGCAGCTTAACACTAACCACAGATACGCAGTATTTT. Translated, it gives CASSLTLTTDTQYF.

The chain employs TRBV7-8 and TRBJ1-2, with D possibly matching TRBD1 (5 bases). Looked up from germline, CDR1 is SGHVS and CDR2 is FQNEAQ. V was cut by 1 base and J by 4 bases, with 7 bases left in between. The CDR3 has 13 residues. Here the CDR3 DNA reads TGTGCCAGCAGCTTAGGGGGCGCCTATGGCTACACCTTC. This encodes CASSLGGAYGYTF.

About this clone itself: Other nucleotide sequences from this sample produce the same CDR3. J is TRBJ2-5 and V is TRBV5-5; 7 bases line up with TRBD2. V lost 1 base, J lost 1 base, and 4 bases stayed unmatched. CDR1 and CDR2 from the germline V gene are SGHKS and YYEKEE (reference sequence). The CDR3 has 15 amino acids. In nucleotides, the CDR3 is TGTGCCAGCAGCTTGCTGGCGGGAGCCCAAGAGACCCAGTACTTC. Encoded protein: CASSLLAGAQETQYF.

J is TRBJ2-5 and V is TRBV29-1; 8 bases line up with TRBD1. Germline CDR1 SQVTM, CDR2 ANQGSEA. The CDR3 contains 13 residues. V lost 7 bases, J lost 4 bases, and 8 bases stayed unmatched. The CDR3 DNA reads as TGCAGCGGTGGACAGGGCCCCAGAGAGACCCAGTACTTC. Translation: CSGGQGPRETQYF.

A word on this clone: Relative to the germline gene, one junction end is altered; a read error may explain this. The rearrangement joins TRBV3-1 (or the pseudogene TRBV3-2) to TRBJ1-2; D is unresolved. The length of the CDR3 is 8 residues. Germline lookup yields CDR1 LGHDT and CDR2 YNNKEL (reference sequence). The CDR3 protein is CARRADDF. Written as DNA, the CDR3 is TGTGCCAGGCGGGCGGACGACTTC.

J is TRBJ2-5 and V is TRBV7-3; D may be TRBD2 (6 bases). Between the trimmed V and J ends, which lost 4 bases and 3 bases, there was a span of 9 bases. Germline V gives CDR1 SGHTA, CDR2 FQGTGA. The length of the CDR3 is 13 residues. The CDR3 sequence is CASSSLAEETQYF. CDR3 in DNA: TGTGCCAGCAGCTCCTTAGCGGAAGAGACCCAGTACTTC.

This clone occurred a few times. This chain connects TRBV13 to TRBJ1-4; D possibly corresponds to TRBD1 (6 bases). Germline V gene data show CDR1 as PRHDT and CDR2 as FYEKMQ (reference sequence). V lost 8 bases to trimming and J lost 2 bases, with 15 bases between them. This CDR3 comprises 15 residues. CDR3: CASSPRGGTNEKLFF. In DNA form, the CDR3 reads TGTGCCAGCTCCCCCAGGGGCGGTACTAATGAAAAACTGTTTTTT. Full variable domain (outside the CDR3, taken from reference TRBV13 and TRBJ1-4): AAGVIQSPRHLIKEKRETATLKCYPIPRHDTVYWYQQGPGQDPQFLISFYEKMQSDKGSIPDRFSAQQFSDYHSELNMSSLELGDSALYFCASSPRGGTNEKLFFGSGTQLSVL.

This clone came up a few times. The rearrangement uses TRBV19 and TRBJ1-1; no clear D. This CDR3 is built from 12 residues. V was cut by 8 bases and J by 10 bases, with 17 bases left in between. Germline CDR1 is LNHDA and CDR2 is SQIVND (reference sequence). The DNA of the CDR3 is TGTGCCAGTTCATGGGAGGGAGGCAGAGCTTTCTTT. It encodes CASSWEGGRAFF.

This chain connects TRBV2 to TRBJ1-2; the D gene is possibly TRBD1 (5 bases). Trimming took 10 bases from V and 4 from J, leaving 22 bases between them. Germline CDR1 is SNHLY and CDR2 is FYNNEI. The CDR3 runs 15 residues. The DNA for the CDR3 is TGTGCCACTCAGCTGGGGGGTTCTGTCATCTATGGCTACACCTTC. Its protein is CATQLGGSVIYGYTF.

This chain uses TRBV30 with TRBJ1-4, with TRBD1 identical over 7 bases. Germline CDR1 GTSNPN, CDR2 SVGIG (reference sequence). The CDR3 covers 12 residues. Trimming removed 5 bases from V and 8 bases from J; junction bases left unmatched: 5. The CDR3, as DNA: TGTGCCTGGGACAGGGTCGGAGAAAAACTGTTTTTT. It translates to CAWDRVGEKLFF.

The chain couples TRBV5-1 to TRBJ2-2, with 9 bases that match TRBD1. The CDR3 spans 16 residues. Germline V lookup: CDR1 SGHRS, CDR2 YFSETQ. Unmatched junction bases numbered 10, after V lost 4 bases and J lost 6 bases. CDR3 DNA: TGCGCCAGCAGCCCGGGACAGGGTATGGCTTCCGGGGAGCTGTTTTTT. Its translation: CASSPGQGMASGELFF.

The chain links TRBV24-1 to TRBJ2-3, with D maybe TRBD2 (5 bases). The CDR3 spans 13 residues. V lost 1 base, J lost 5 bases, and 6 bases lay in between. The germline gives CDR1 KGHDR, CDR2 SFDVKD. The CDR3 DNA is TGTGCCACCAGTGATTTACGGGGAGATACGCAGTATTTT. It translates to CATSDLRGDTQYF.

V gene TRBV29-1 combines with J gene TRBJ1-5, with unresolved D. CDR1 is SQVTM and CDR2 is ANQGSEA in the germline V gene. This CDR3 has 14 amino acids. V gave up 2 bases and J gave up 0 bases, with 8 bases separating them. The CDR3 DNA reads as TGCAGCGTTGAACACTGGTATAGCAATCAGCCCCAGCATTTT. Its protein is CSVEHWYSNQPQHF. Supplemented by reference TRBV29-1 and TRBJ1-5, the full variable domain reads SAVISQKPSRDICQRGTSLTIQCQVDSQVTMMFWYRQQPGQSLTLIATANQGSEATYESGFVIDKFPISRPNLTFSTLTVSNMSPEDSSIYLCSVEHWYSNQPQHFGDGTRLSIL.

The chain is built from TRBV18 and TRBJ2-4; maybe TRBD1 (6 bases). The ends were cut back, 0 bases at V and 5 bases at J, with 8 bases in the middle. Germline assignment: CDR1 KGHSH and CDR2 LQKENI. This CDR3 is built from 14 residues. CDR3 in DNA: TGTGCCAGCTCACCACCTGAGGGGGAAAACATTCAGTACTTC. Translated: CASSPPEGENIQYF.

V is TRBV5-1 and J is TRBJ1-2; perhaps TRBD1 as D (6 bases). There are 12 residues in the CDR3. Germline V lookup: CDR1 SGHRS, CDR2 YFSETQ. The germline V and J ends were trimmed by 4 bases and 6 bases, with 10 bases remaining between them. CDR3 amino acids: CASSAQGNGYTF. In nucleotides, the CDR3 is TGCGCCAGCAGCGCGCAGGGGAATGGCTACACCTTC.

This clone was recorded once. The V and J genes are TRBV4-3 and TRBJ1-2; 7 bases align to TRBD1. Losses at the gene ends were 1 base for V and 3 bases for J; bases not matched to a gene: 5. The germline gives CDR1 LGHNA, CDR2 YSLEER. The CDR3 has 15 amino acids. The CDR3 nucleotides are TGCGCCAGCAGCCAAGCCGGGACAGCGGACTATGGCTACACCTTC. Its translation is CASSQAGTADYGYTF.

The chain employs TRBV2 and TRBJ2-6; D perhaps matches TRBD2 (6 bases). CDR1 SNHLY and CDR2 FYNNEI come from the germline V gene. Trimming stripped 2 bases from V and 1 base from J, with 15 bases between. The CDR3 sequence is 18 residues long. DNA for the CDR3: TGTGCCAGCAGTGAACGGGAGCTAGGGAGGTCTGGGGCCAACGTCCTGACTTTC. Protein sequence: CASSERELGRSGANVLTF.

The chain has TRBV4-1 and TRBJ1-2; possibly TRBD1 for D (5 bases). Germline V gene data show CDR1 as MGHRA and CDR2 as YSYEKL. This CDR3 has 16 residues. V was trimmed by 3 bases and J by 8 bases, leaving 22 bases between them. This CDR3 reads CASSHMTGPRAHGYTF. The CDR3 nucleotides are TGCGCCAGCAGCCATATGACCGGGCCCAGGGCGCACGGCTACACCTTC.

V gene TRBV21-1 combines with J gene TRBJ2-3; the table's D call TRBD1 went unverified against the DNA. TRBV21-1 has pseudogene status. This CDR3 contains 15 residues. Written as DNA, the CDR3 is TGTGCCAGCAGCAATCCGAGGGGGCGGACAGATACGCAGTATTTT. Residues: CASSNPRGRTDTQYF.

Here the CDR3 reads CASSLGAGGLNTEAFF. The CDR3 bases are TGTGCCAGCAGCTTAGGGGCAGGGGGATTGAACACTGAAGCTTTCTTT. V and J are TRBV7-3 and TRBJ1-1, with TRBD1 matching over 7 bases. Losses at the gene ends were 2 bases for V and 0 bases for J; bases not matched to a gene: 6. The CDR3 contains 16 residues. Germline V lookup: CDR1 SGHTA, CDR2 FQGTGA. The full variable domain, in which reference TRBV7-3 and TRBJ1-1 provide the parts outside the CDR3, is GAGVSQTPSNKVTEKGKYVELRCDPISGHTALYWYRQSLGQGPEFLIYFQGTGAADDSGLPNDRFFAVRPEGSVSTLKIQRTERGDSAVYLCASSLGAGGLNTEAFFGQGTRLTVV.

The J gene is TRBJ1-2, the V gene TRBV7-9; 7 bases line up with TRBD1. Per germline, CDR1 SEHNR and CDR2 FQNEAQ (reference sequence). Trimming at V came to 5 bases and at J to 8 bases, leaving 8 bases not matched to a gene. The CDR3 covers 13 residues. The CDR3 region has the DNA TGTGCCAGCAGCCCGGGACAGACAAGCGGCTACACCTTC. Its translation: CASSPGQTSGYTF.